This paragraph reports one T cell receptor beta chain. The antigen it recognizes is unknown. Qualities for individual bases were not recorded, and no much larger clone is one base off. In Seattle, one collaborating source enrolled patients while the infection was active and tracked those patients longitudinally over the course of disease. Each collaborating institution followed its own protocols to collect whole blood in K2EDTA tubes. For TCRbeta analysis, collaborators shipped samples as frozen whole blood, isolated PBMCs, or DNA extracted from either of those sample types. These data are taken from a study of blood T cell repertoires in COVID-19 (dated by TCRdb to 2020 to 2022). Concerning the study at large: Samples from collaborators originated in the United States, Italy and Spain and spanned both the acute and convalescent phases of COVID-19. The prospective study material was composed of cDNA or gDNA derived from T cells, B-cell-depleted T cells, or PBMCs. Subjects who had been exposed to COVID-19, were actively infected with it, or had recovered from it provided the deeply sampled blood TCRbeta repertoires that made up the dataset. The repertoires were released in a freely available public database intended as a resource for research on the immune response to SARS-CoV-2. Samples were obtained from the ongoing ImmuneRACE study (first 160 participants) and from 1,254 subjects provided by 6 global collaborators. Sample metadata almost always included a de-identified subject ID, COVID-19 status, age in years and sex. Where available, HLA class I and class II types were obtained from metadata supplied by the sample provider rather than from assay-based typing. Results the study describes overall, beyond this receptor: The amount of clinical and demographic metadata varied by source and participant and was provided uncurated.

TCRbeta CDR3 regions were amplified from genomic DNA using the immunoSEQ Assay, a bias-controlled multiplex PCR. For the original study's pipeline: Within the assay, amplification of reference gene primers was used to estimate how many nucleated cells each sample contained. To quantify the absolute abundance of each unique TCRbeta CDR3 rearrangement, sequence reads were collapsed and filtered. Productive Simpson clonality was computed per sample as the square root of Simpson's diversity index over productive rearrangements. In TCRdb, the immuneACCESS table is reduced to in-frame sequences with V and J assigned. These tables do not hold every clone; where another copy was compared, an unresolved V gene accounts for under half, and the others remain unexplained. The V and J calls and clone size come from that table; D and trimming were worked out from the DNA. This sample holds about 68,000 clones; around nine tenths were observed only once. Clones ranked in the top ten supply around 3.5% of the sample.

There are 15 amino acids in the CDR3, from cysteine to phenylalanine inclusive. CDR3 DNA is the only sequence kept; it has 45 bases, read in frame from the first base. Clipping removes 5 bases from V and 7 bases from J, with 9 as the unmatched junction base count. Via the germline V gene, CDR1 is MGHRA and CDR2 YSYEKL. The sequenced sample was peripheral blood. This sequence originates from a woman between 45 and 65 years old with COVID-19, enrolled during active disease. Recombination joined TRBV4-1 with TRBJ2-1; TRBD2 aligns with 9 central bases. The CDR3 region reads CASSYSSGSRNEQFF. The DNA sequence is TGCGCCAGCAGCTATAGTAGCGGGAGTAGAAATGAGCAGTTCTTC.